This TCR beta chain was sequenced during a study of T cell responses to AZD1222 COVID-19 vaccine. Study outcomes and limitations: At baseline, seropositivity was found in only a handful of AZD1222 recipients. Donors were chiefly white British, with a greater number of females, and clonal diversity was perhaps underestimated. Reportedly, close to half of spike-specific TCRs are directed against unmutated variant regions.

Germline V gene sequence: CDR1 SGHRS, CDR2 YFSETQ. The V and J ends lost 3 bases and 7 bases, in that order; junction bases with no gene match: 11. The CDR3 is made up of 16 amino acids. Regarding this clone: Its target is unknown.

Repertoires were generated with immunoSEQ multiplex PCR, while TCRdb's copy carries only in-frame clones and drops some. The repertoire holds some 130,000 clones, 88% seen once, with roughly 20% in the top ten. This specimen consisted of peripheral blood, obtained on day 0 of MenACWY control vaccination. The J gene is TRBJ2-1, the V gene TRBV5-1, with 9 bases aligning to TRBD1. This receptor was obtained from an adult in good health. CDR3: CASSSRLGQGLNEQFF. The DNA of the CDR3 is TGCGCCAGCAGCTCCCGATTGGGACAGGGTTTAAATGAGCAGTTCTTC.